One sample yielded the 9 T cell receptor beta chains listed below, sequenced in a study of cytomegalovirus exposure and HLA in healthy donors. A multiplex PCR was run with 60 Vbeta primers and 13 Jbeta primers. The assay was immunoSEQ multiplex PCR, and TCRdb's table has in-frame clones only and misses some. The data show 140,000 or so clones, with over 75% seen just once and 1.5% to 2% held by the top ten. Material for sequencing was PBMCs. These receptors all come from a man between 35 and 55 years old in good health and CMV-seronegative.

The rearrangement links TRBV7-8 to TRBJ2-1, with 8 bases that match TRBD2. CDR1 SGHVS and CDR2 FQNEAQ come from the germline V gene. The CDR3 length is 17 residues. Trimming took 5 bases from V and 9 from J; bases not matched to a gene: 18. DNA of the CDR3: TGTGCCAGCAGCCCCCGGGCCATAGCGGGAATCGGAGGTGAGCAGTTCTTC. Translation: CASSPRAIAGIGGEQFF.

Details on this clone: The junction differs from germline at one of its ends, possibly a read error. V and J are TRBV7-9 and TRBJ2-5; 8 bases match TRBD2. This CDR3 spans 16 amino acids. Germline CDR1 SEHNR, CDR2 FQNEAQ (reference sequence). The CDR3 loop reads CSSSFKGLGNQETQYF. The DNA for the CDR3 is TGTTCCAGCAGCTTTAAGGGACTAGGGAACCAAGAGACCCAGTACTTC.

The chain carries TRBV28 and TRBJ2-5; the D gene is possibly TRBD1 (6 bases). The J call is doubtful: the DNA matches TRBJ2-7 better. This CDR3 is 14 amino acids long. The germline gives CDR1 MDHEN, CDR2 SYDVKM. Here the CDR3 reads CASTLGQYPYEQYF. The CDR3 region has the DNA TGTGCCAGCACCCTTGGACAGTACCCCTACGAGCAGTACTTC.

The chain links TRBV11-2 to TRBJ2-7; D gene uncertain. The CDR3 is 11 residues long. Trimming took off 5 bases at V and 4 bases at J, with 6 bases between the two ends. Germline V CDR1 and CDR2: SGHAT, FQNNGV. Written as DNA, the CDR3 is TGTGCCAGCAGCCCCCAGTACGAGCAGTACTTC. This translates into CASSPQYEQYF.

This sequence joins TRBV19 and TRBJ2-5; 8 bases are shared with TRBD2. The CDR3 length is 16 residues. Germline V lookup: CDR1 LNHDA, CDR2 SQIVND (reference sequence). With V trimmed by 6 bases and J by 4 bases, 13 bases remained unmatched. CDR3 in amino acids: CASRTSEEGQLETQYF. The CDR3 bases are TGTGCCAGTAGGACTAGCGAGGAAGGACAACTAGAGACCCAGTACTTC.

This chain links TRBV27 with TRBJ2-7; 15 nucleotides match TRBD2. Germline CDR1 and CDR2: MNHEY and SMNVEV (reference sequence). This CDR3 is built from 17 residues. V trimming: 2 bases; J trimming: 4 bases; junction bases outside the gene matches: 6. CDR3 region: CASSLEAGTSGRYEQYF. CDR3 nucleotides: TGTGCCAGCAGTTTAGAGGCCGGGACTAGCGGGAGGTACGAGCAGTACTTC.

This clone was picked up a small number of times. This chain connects TRBV6-6 to TRBJ2-1; D might be TRBD2 (6 bases). The germline V and J ends were trimmed by 7 bases and 3 bases, with 10 bases remaining between them. The CDR3 is made up of 13 amino acids. CDR1 is MNHNY and CDR2 is SVGAGI in the germline V gene (reference sequence). The CDR3 DNA sequence: TGTGCCAGCACCGCGGGGATCTACAATGAGCAGTTCTTC. Amino acid sequence: CASTAGIYNEQFF.

The rearrangement links TRBV27 to TRBJ2-7; 13 bases fit TRBD2. The ends lost 4 bases at V and 6 bases at J; junction bases unmatched: 3. Germline V gene data show CDR1 as MNHEY and CDR2 as SMNVEV (reference sequence). The CDR3 spans 14 residues. This chain's CDR3 is CASSSWTSGSEQYF. CDR3 nucleotide sequence: TGTGCCAGCAGTTCCTGGACTAGCGGGAGCGAGCAGTACTTC.

The sample holds one count of this clone. V and J are TRBV6-6 and TRBJ1-5; 7 nucleotides match TRBD1. V shed 2 bases, J shed 3 bases, and the junction held 7 bases outside the gene matches. The CDR3 has 16 residues. Germline V lookup: CDR1 MNHNY, CDR2 SVGAGI (reference sequence). CDR3 residues: CASSYVGQPFNQPQHF. CDR3 nucleotides: TGTGCCAGCAGTTACGTGGGACAGCCCTTCAATCAGCCCCAGCATTTT.